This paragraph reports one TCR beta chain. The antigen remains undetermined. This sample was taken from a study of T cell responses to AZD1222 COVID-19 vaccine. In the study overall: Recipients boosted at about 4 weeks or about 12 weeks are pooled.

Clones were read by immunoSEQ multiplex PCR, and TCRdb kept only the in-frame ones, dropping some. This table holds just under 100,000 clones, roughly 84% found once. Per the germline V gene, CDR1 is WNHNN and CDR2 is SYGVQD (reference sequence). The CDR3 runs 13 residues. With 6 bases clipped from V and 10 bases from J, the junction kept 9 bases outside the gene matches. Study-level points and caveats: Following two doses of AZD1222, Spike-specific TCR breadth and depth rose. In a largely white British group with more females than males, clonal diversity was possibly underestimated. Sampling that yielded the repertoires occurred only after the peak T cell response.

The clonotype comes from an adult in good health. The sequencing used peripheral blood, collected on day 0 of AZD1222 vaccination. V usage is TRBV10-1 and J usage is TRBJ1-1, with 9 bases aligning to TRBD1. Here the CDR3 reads CASSEQGAMGAFF. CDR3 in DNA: TGCGCCAGCAGCGAACAGGGGGCGATGGGAGCTTTCTTT.